The text below deals with one T cell receptor (beta chain). Participants came from under 30 US areas, aged about 18 to 100 years. The data are from a study of blood T cell repertoires in COVID-19. Study as a whole: In each case, the material was cDNA or gDNA derived from T cells, B-cell-depleted T cells, or PBMCs.

TCRdb's table, derived via immunoSEQ multiplex PCR, lists solely in-frame clones and lacks some. The data show more than 300,000 clones, more than 85% seen once. Germline V gene data show CDR1 as MNHEY and CDR2 as SVGAGI. Trimming took 6 bases from V and 7 from J, leaving 16 bases between them. The CDR3 totals 14 residues. The source of this sequence is a woman in her thirties or forties who had been exposed to COVID-19. Sequenced sample: PBMCs or T cells enriched from blood (not recorded which). The chain has TRBV6-5 and TRBJ1-5; D possibly corresponds to TRBD1 (6 bases). CDR3 region: CASRNGGAGQPQHF. The CDR3, as DNA: TGTGCCAGCAGAAACGGGGGGGCCGGGCAGCCCCAGCATTTT.